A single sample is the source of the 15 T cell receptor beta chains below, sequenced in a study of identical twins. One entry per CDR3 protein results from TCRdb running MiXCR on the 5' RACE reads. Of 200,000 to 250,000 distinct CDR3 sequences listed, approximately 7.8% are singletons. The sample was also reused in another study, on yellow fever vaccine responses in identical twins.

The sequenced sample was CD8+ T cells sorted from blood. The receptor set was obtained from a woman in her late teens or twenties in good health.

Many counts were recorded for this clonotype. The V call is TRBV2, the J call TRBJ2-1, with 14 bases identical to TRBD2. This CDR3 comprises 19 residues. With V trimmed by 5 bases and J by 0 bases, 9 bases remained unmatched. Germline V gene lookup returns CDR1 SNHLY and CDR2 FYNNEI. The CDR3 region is CASSSPGTSGGNSYNEQFF. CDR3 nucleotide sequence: TGTGCCAGCAGTTCCCCCGGGACTAGCGGGGGTAACTCCTACAATGAGCAGTTCTTC.

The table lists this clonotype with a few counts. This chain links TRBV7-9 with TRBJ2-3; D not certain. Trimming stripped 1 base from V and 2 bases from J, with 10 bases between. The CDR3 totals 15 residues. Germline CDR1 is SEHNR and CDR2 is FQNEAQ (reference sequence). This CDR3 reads CASSLGFYVTDTQYF. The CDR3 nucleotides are TGTGCCAGCAGCTTAGGATTTTATGTCACAGATACGCAGTATTTT.

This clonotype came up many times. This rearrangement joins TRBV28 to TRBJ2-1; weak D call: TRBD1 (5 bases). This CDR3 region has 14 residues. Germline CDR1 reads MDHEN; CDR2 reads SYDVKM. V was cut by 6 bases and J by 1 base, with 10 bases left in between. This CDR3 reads CASRTGQSYNEQFF. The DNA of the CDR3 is TGTGCCAGCAGGACCGGACAATCCTACAATGAGCAGTTCTTC.

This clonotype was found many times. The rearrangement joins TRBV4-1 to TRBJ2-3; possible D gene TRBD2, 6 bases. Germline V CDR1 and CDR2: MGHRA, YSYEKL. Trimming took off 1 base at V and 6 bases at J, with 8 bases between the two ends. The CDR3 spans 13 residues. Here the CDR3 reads CASSQVREDTQYF. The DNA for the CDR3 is TGCGCCAGCAGCCAAGTACGGGAGGATACGCAGTATTTT.

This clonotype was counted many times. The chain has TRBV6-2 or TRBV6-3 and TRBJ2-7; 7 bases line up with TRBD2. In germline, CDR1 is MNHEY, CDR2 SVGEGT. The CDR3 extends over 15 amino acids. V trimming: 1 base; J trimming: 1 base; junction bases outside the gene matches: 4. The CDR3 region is CASSYFRGESYEQYF. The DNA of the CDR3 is TGTGCCAGCAGTTACTTCCGGGGGGAGTCCTACGAGCAGTACTTC.

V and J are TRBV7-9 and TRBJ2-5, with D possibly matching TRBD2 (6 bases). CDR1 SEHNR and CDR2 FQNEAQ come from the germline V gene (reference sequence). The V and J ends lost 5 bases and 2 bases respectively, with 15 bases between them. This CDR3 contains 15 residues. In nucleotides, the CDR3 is TGTGCCAGCAGCGTACCGGACTATCTACAAGAGACCCAGTACTTC. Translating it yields CASSVPDYLQETQYF.

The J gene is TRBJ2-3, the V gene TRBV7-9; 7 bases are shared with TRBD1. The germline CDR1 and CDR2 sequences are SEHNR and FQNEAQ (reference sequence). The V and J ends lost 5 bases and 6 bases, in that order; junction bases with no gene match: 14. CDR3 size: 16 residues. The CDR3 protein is CASSPREGARADTQYF. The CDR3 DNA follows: TGTGCCAGCAGCCCTAGAGAGGGGGCGCGCGCGGATACGCAGTATTTT.

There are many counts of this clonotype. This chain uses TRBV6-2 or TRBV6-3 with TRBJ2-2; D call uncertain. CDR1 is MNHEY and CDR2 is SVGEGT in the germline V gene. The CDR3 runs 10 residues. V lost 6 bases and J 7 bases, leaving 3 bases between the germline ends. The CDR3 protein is CASRDGELFF. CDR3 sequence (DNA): TGTGCCAGCAGGGACGGGGAGCTGTTTTTT.

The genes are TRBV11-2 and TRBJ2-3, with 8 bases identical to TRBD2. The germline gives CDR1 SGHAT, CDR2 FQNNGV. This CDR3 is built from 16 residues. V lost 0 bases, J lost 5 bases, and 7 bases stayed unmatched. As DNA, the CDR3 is TGTGCCAGCAGCTTAGAACGGGAGGGGTTAGGAGATACGCAGTATTTT. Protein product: CASSLEREGLGDTQYF.

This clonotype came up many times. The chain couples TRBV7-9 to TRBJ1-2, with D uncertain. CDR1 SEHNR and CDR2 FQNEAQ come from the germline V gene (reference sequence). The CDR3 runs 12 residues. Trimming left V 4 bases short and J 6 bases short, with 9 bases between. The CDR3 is CASSSLIDGYTF. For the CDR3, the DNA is TGTGCCAGCAGCTCCCTGATCGATGGCTACACCTTC. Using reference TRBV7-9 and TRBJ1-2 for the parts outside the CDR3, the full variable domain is DTGVSQNPRHKITKRGQNVTFRCDPISEHNRLYWYRQTLGQGPEFLTYFQNEAQLEKSRLLSDRFSAERPKGSFSTLEIQRTEQGDSAMYLCASSSLIDGYTFGSGTRLTVV.

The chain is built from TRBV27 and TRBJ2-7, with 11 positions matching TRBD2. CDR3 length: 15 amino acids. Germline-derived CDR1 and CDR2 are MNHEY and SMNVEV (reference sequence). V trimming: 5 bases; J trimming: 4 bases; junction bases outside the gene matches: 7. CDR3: CASSIDRLAGYEQYF. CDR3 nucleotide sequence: TGTGCCAGCAGTATAGATAGACTAGCGGGATACGAGCAGTACTTC.

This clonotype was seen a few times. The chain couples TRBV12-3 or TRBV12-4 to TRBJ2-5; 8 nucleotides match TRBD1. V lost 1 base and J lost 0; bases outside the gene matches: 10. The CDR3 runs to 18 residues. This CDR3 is CASSLVSGEDRDQETQYF. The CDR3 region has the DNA TGTGCCAGCAGTTTAGTCTCTGGAGAGGACAGGGACCAAGAGACCCAGTACTTC.

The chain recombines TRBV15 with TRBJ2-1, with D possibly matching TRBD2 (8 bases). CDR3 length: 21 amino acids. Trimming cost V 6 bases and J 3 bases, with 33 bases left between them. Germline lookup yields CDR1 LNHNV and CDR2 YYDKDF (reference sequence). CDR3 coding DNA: TGTGCCACCAGACCGAGACTACAACAGGGGAAAGCGGGAGAGGTCTACAATGAGCAGTTCTTC. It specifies CATRPRLQQGKAGEVYNEQFF.

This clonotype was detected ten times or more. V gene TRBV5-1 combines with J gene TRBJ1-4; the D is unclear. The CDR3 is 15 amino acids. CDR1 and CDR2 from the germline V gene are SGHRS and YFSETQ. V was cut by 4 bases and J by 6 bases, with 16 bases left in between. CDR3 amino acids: CASSVDGLLDEKLFF. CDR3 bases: TGCGCCAGCAGCGTGGACGGCCTCCTAGATGAAAAACTGTTTTTT.

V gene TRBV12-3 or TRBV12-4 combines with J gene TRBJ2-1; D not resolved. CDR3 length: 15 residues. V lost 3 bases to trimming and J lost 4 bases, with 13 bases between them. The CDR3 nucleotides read TGTGCCAGCAGTTTTCTCTTATTCAATTACAATGAGCAGTTCTTC. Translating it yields CASSFLLFNYNEQFF.